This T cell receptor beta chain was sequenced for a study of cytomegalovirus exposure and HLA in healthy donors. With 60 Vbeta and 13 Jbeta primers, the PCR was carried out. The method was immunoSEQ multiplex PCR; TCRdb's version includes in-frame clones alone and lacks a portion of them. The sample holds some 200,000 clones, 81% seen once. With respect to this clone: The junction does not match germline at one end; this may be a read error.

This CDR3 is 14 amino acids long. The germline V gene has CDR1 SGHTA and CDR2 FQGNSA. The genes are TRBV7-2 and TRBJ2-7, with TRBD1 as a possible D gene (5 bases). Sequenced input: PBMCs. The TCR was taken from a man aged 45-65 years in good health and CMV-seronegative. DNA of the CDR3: TGTGCCAGCAGCCGAGATCAGGGTTCCTCCGAGCAGTACTTC. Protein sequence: CASSRDQGSSEQYF.